This record looks at one TCR beta chain sequence and its context. The antigen is not known. The data belong to a study of T-cell reconstitution after alpha-beta-depleted transplantation in children. Study-level findings and limits: Some patients' high day-60 TCRbeta diversity was traced to surviving recipient T cells and thymic progenitors. Diversity and T-cell counts at one year after transplant derived mostly from new T cells.

This sample's TCRbeta library carried unique molecular identifier barcodes. TCRdb re-analysed the PCR reads in MiXCR, keeping a single row per CDR3 protein. The sample holds hundreds of thousands of distinct CDR3 sequences; roughly 14% are singletons and the top ten take around 0.79%. The V end was cut by 4 bases, the J end by 2 bases, with 10 bases between. Germline CDR1 is SGHRS and CDR2 is YFSETQ. This CDR3 contains 13 residues. The sample consisted of PBMCs, taken before TCRalphabeta/CD19-depleted stem cell transplant. The rearrangement uses TRBV5-1 and TRBJ2-7; D is uncertain. The TCR comes from a girl aged 2-10 years with congenital amegakaryocytic thrombocytopenia, due to receive a stem cell transplant. In nucleotides, the CDR3 is TGCGCCAGCAGCCCACGAGAGCCCTACGAGCAGTACTTC. It is translated as CASSPREPYEQYF.